Presented here are 21 T cell receptor beta chains from one specimen sequenced in a study of cytomegalovirus exposure and HLA in healthy donors. The primer mix had 60 Vbeta and 13 Jbeta primers. Assay: immunoSEQ multiplex PCR; the TCRdb copy retains only in-frame clones and omits some. The table has more than 95,000 clones, about 13% seen once; the top ten hold 15% to 20%. Source material: PBMCs. The receptors stem from a middle-aged man in good health and CMV-seropositive.

This clone was observed a few times. V and J are TRBV15 and TRBJ2-3; a possible D gene is TRBD2 (6 bases). V shed 5 bases and J shed 6 bases, with 6 bases lying between them. Looked up from germline, CDR1 is LNHNV and CDR2 is YYDKDF (reference sequence). The CDR3 is 11 residues long. The CDR3 DNA is TGTGCCACCAGCGGGGGGGATACGCAGTATTTT. Its protein is CATSGGDTQYF.

The chain couples TRBV25-1 to TRBJ2-5, with 12 bases lining up with TRBD2. This CDR3 is built from 15 residues. The germline gives CDR1 MGHDK, CDR2 SYGVNS. V was pared by 2 bases and J by 5 bases, with 3 bases of the junction left unmatched. The DNA for the CDR3 is TGTGCCAGCAGTGAAAGACTAGCGGGAGCTGAGACCCAGTACTTC. Encoded protein: CASSERLAGAETQYF.

This rearrangement joins TRBV19 to TRBJ2-7, with 7 bases identical to TRBD2. This CDR3 contains 13 residues. The germline V gene encodes CDR1 LNHDA and CDR2 SQIVND (reference sequence). The junction had 6 bases not matched to a gene; V was cut back by 4 bases and J by 6 bases. The CDR3 here is CASSRTREIEQYF. The CDR3 DNA reads TGTGCCAGTAGTAGGACTAGGGAGATCGAGCAGTACTTC.

A few counts support this clone. The rearrangement joins TRBV6-1 to TRBJ1-5, with 8 bases lining up with TRBD1. Germline V CDR1 and CDR2: MNHNS, SASEGT. The trim removed 4 bases at V and 7 bases at J, leaving 6 bases unmatched. The CDR3 is 14 residues long. The DNA of the CDR3 is TGTGCCAGCAGTGCCGGACAGGGAGGCCAGCCCCAGCATTTT. The encoded protein is CASSAGQGGQPQHF.

There are a few counts of this clone. CDR3 nucleotides: TGTGCCAGCAGCCCCCCCTACAGGGTGAGCTACGAGCAGTACTTC. This codes for CASSPPYRVSYEQYF. The chain links TRBV11-2 to TRBJ2-7; the D gene is possibly TRBD1 (6 bases). This CDR3 has 15 amino acids. V was trimmed by 5 bases and J by 3 bases, leaving 17 bases between them. Per the germline V gene, CDR1 is SGHAT and CDR2 is FQNNGV.

This sequence joins TRBV5-1 and TRBJ2-7; TRBD2 matches 13 bases. The end of the DNA aligns better with TRBJ2-5, so the J call may be wrong. This CDR3 spans 16 amino acids. The V gene's germline CDR1 is SGHRS and CDR2 YFSETQ. The CDR3 here is CASSYQGLAGRETQYF. CDR3 nucleotide sequence: TGCGCCAGCAGCTACCAGGGACTAGCGGGAAGAGAGACCCAGTACTTC.

This clone was counted between two and nine times. V and J are TRBV28 and TRBJ2-7; 8 bases align to TRBD2. With V trimmed by 8 bases and J by 0 bases, 6 bases remained unmatched. The CDR3 contains 14 residues. Germline CDR1 MDHEN, CDR2 SYDVKM. The CDR3 DNA is TGTGCCAGCGGTCCCAGCGGGAGCTCCTACGAGCAGTACTTC. Translation: CASGPSGSSYEQYF.

The chain recombines TRBV5-1 with TRBJ2-3, with D maybe TRBD2 (5 bases). The germline CDR1 and CDR2 sequences are SGHRS and YFSETQ. V was clipped by 4 bases and J by 2 bases, with 8 bases between them. The CDR3 extends over 13 amino acids. This CDR3 is CASSPDYTDTQYF. CDR3 nucleotide sequence: TGCGCCAGCAGCCCTGACTACACAGATACGCAGTATTTT.

This clone was seen only a few times. This chain connects TRBV25-1 to TRBJ2-2; a weak D match, TRBD2 (6 bases). Trimming removed 8 bases from V and 4 bases from J, with 17 bases in between. The CDR3 extends over 15 amino acids. Germline CDR1 reads MGHDK; CDR2 reads SYGVNS. CDR3: CASGRQGAGTGELFF. The DNA for the CDR3 is TGTGCCAGCGGTAGGCAGGGAGCGGGCACCGGGGAGCTGTTTTTT.

This clone was recorded a few times. The rearrangement uses TRBV2 and TRBJ2-5; 11 bases map to TRBD2. CDR3 length: 16 residues. Looked up from germline, CDR1 is SNHLY and CDR2 is FYNNEI. V was pared by 7 bases and J by 2 bases, with 9 bases of the junction left unmatched. The CDR3 DNA reads as TGTGCCAGCATGCTAAGACTAGCGGGAACTCAAGAGACCCAGTACTTC. This sequence encodes CASMLRLAGTQETQYF.

This clone was seen more than once but under ten times. V usage is TRBV9 and J usage is TRBJ2-2; D is undetermined. CDR3 size: 15 residues. Looked up from germline, CDR1 is SGDLS and CDR2 is YYNGEE. Trimming removed 4 bases from V and 2 bases from J, with 12 bases in between. CDR3 nucleotides: TGTGCCAGCAGCTCCAGATCCTTTAACACCGGGGAGCTGTTTTTT. Protein: CASSSRSFNTGELFF.

Only a few counts were recorded for this clone. V usage is TRBV29-1 and J usage is TRBJ1-5; D is perhaps TRBD1 (6 bases). The CDR3 extends over 14 amino acids. Trimming shortened V by 4 bases and J by 4 bases, and 14 bases separated the two germline ends. Looked up from germline, CDR1 is SQVTM and CDR2 is ANQGSEA. The CDR3 DNA follows: TGCAGCGTTGTCATTGGGGGCGTTAATCAGCCCCAGCATTTT. The encoded protein is CSVVIGGVNQPQHF. The entire variable domain, with the rest obtained from reference TRBV29-1 and TRBJ1-5, is as follows: SAVISQKPSRDICQRGTSLTIQCQVDSQVTMMFWYRQQPGQSLTLIATANQGSEATYESGFVIDKFPISRPNLTFSTLTVSNMSPEDSSIYLCSVVIGGVNQPQHFGDGTRLSIL.

This clone was observed a handful of times. This rearrangement joins TRBV2 to TRBJ2-1; 9 bases match TRBD2. The CDR3 has 13 residues. The V segment lost 5 bases and the J segment 10 bases; nucleotides outside the gene matches: 6. CDR1 is SNHLY, CDR2 FYNNEI, per germline. The DNA of the CDR3 is TGTGCCAGCAGTCAGGTAGCGGGAGAGGAGCAGTTCTTC. Protein: CASSQVAGEEQFF.

This CDR3 reads CASSVSGQVLSYEQYF. Written as DNA, the CDR3 is TGTGCCAGCAGCGTTTCGGGACAAGTACTCTCCTACGAGCAGTACTTC. The V gene is TRBV9, the J gene TRBJ2-7; tentative D call: TRBD1 (6 bases). Looked up from germline, CDR1 is SGDLS and CDR2 is YYNGEE. The CDR3 contains 16 residues. The V and J ends lost 2 bases and 0 bases respectively, with 15 bases between them.

The gene calls are TRBV20-1 and TRBJ2-7; D call uncertain. V lost 6 bases and J 2 bases, leaving 8 bases between the germline ends. This CDR3 contains 11 residues. Per the germline V gene, CDR1 is DFQATT and CDR2 is SNEGSKA (reference sequence). CDR3 sequence: CSALSAYEQYF. The CDR3 DNA is TGCAGTGCCCTTTCCGCCTACGAGCAGTACTTC.

This clone was found a few times. The chain combines TRBV15 with TRBJ1-1, with unresolved D. The V and J ends lost 5 bases and 0 bases respectively, with 10 bases between them. The CDR3 sequence is 14 residues long. CDR1 LNHNV and CDR2 YYDKDF come from the germline V gene (reference sequence). This chain's CDR3 is CATSLRELNTEAFF. The CDR3 DNA follows: TGTGCCACCAGCTTGCGGGAATTGAACACTGAAGCTTTCTTT.

The chain uses TRBV5-8 and TRBJ2-1; unclear D gene. The CDR3 length is 14 residues. From germline, CDR1 is SGHTS and CDR2 YDEGEE. V dropped 5 bases and J dropped 0 bases, with 9 bases sitting between them. The CDR3 DNA follows: TGTGCCAGCAGACACCCAGACTCCTACAATGAGCAGTTCTTC. This translates into CASRHPDSYNEQFF. The whole variable domain, remainder taken from reference TRBV5-8 and TRBJ2-1, is EAGVTQSPTHLIKTRGQQATLRCSPISGHTSVYWYQQALGLGLQFLLWYDEGEERNRGNFPPRFSGRQFPNYSSELNVNALELEDSALYLCASRHPDSYNEQFFGPGTRLTVL.

This clone turned up a few times. The CDR3 loop is CASSPDTYNEQFF. The CDR3 DNA follows: TGTGCCAGCAGCCCGGACACGTACAATGAGCAGTTCTTC. The chain links TRBV7-7 to TRBJ2-1, with a tentative D call TRBD1 (5 bases). From germline, CDR1 is SSHAT and CDR2 FNYEAQ (reference sequence). The germline V and J ends were trimmed by 5 bases and 4 bases, with 9 bases remaining between them. CDR3 length: 13 amino acids. The variable domain in full, completed from reference TRBV7-7 and TRBJ2-1, reads GAGVSQSPRYKVTKRGQDVTLRCDPISSHATLYWYQQALGQGPEFLTYFNYEAQPDKSGLPSDRFSAERPEGSISTLTIQRTEQRDSAMYRCASSPDTYNEQFFGPGTRLTVL.

This clone was seen a handful of times. The chain is built from TRBV25-1 and TRBJ2-1; 14 bases line up with TRBD2. From germline, CDR1 is MGHDK and CDR2 SYGVNS. J was trimmed by 7 bases and V by 4 bases; bases with no gene match: 6. The CDR3 has 16 residues. The CDR3 region is CASSGGGTSGRNEQFF. The CDR3 nucleotides read TGTGCCAGCAGTGGGGGGGGGACTAGCGGGAGAAATGAGCAGTTCTTC.

The sample holds a few counts of this clone. The V and J genes are TRBV30 and TRBJ2-5; D is unresolved. Germline V gene sequence: CDR1 GTSNPN, CDR2 SVGIG (reference sequence). The CDR3 contains 11 residues. V gave up 4 bases and J gave up 2 bases, with 5 bases separating them. CDR3 nucleotide sequence: TGTGCCTGGACCGTACAAGAGACCCAGTACTTC. Translating it yields CAWTVQETQYF.

The chain has TRBV5-1 and TRBJ1-3; no clear D. V was shortened by 6 bases and J by 0 bases, with 7 bases between the two germline ends. The germline V gene encodes CDR1 SGHRS and CDR2 YFSETQ. The CDR3 has 13 amino acids. CDR3 nucleotides: TGCGCCAGCACCGACAACTCTGGAAACACCATATATTTT. The encoded protein is CASTDNSGNTIYF. The full variable domain, with the rest looked up from reference TRBV5-1 and TRBJ1-3, is KAGVTQTPRYLIKTRGQQVTLSCSPISGHRSVSWYQQTPGQGLQFLFEYFSETQRNKGNFPGRFSGRQFSNSRSEMNVSTLELGDSALYLCASTDNSGNTIYFGEGSWLTVV.